This T cell receptor (beta chain) was recorded in a study of T-cell reconstitution after alpha-beta-depleted transplantation in children. This clonotype was observed many times. Its antigen is unidentified. Library preparation (for TCRbeta) was performed with unique molecular identifiers. TCRdb itself ran the PCR reads through MiXCR, one entry per CDR3 protein. The data hold about 260,000 distinct CDR3 sequences, with around a tenth observed a single time. Findings and limits, study-wide: Recipient T cells and thymic progenitors that survived gave rise to the high TCRbeta diversity observed at day 60 in some patients. When one year had passed after transplant, most T-cell counts and diversity came from newly produced T cells.

The CDR3 contains 15 residues. Germline loops: CDR1 SGHVS, CDR2 FQNEAQ. Trimming took 1 base from V and 5 from J, leaving 15 bases between them. V is TRBV7-8 and J is TRBJ2-7, with D perhaps matching TRBD2 (7 bases). The receptor was derived from a male patient under 10 years old who had a stem cell transplant for chronic granulomatous disease, so the T cells may come from the graft donor. The specimen comprised peripheral blood, sampled 180 days after TCRalphabeta/CD19-depleted stem cell transplant. The CDR3 bases are TGTGCCAGCAGCTTAGATGGTGGAGGGGGGGACGAGCAGTACTTC. Protein sequence: CASSLDGGGGDEQYF.